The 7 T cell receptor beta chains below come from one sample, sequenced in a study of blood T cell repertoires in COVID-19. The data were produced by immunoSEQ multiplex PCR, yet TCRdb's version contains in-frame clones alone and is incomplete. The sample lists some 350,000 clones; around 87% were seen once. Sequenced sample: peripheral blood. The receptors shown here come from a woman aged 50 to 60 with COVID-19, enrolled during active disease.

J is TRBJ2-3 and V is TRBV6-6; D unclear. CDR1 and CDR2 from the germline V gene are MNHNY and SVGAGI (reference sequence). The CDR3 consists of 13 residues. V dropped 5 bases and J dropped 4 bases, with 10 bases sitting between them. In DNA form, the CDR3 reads TGTGCCAGCAGTCCCACTTCGCCAGATACGCAGTATTTT. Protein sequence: CASSPTSPDTQYF.

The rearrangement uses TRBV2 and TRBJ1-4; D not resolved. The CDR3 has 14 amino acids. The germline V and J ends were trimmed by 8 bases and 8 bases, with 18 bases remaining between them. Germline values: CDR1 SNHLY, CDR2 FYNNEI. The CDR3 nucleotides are TGTGCCAGCGGCGACATGGACTTAAACGAAAAACTGTTTTTT. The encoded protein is CASGDMDLNEKLFF.

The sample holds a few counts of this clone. CDR3 loop: CSVERSGASYGYTF. The CDR3 nucleotides read TGCAGCGTTGAAAGGTCAGGGGCGTCCTATGGCTACACCTTC. The V call is TRBV29-1, the J call TRBJ1-2, with a tentative D call TRBD1 (6 bases). V lost 2 bases, J lost 4 bases, and 14 bases lay in between. This CDR3 has 14 amino acids. Germline-derived CDR1 and CDR2 are SQVTM and ANQGSEA.

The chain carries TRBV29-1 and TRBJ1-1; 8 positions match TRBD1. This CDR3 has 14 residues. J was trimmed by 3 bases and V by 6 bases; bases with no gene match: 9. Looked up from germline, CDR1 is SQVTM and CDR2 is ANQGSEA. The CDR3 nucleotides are TGCAGCGTCAGGGGGCGTTTGGGGGACACTGAAGCTTTCTTT. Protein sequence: CSVRGRLGDTEAFF.

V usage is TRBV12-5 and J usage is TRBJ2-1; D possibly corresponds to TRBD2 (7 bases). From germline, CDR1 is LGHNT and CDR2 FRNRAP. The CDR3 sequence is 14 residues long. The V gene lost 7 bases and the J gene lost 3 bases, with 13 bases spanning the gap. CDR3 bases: TGTGCTAGTGCCCCGGGGGGCTTCTACAATGAGCAGTTCTTC. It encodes CASAPGGFYNEQFF. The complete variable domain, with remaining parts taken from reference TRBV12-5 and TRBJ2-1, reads DARVTQTPRHKVTEMGQEVTMRCQPILGHNTVFWYRQTMMQGLELLAYFRNRAPLDDSGMPKDRFSAEMPDATLATLKIQPSEPRDSAVYFCASAPGGFYNEQFFGPGTRLTVL.

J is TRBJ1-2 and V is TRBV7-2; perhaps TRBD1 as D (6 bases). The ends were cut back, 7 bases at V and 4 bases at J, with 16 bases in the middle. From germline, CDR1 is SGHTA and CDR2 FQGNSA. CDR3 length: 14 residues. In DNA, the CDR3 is TGTGCCAGCAACGTTTTGGGGGCGAGCTATGGCTACACCTTC. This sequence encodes CASNVLGASYGYTF.

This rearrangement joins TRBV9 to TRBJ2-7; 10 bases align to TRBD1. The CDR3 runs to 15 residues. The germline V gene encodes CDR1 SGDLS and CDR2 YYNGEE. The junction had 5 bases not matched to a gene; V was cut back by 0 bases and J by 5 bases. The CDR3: CASSVAGDRGNEQYF. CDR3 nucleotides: TGTGCCAGCAGCGTAGCCGGGGACAGGGGAAACGAGCAGTACTTC. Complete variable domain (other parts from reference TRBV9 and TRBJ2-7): DSGVTQTPKHLITATGQRVTLRCSPRSGDLSVYWYQQSLDQGLQFLIQYYNGEERAKGNILERFSAQQFPDLHSELNLSSLELGDSALYFCASSVAGDRGNEQYFGPGTRLTVT.